The rows below give T cell receptor beta chains drawn from one sample of a study of T cell repertoires in cytomegalovirus infection. TCRdb itself ran the reads through MiXCR, one entry per CDR3 protein. This table has 230,000 or so distinct CDR3 sequences, about a sixth appearing once. The sample consisted of CD8+ T cells from PBMCs. Receptors originate from a human donor in good health (CMV status not recorded). Some clones in this sample may be carry-over from other donors' samples. The CDR3 runs from the conserved cysteine through the conserved F or W. The D gene is left open where the match is weak. Clone size is stated in some rows and not others, as once, few, many or a class when expanded.

size,D,J,V,DNA,CDR3
.,.,TRBJ1-1,TRBV29-1,TGCAGCGTTGACTCTTGGGGCCGAGGGAACACTGAAGCTTTCTTT,CSVDSWGRGNTEAFF
many,.,TRBJ2-3,TRBV7-9,TGTGCCAGCAGCCCTCAGGAGACAGATACGCAGTATTTT,CASSPQETDTQYF
.,.,TRBJ1-5,TRBV28,TGTGCCAGCAGTCCCGGTACCACCTGGGGTCAGCCCCAGCATTTT,CASSPGTTWGQPQHF
few,TRBD1,TRBJ1-1,TRBV29-1,TGCAGCGTTGTCTCCACTGGGACAGTTGGCTTTGAAGCTTTCTTT,CSVVSTGTVGFEAFF
.,.,TRBJ2-1,TRBV7-9,TGTGCCAGCAGCACAGATTCTGACACTAATGTATACAATGAGCAGTTCTTC,CASSTDSDTNVYNEQFF
.,TRBD1,TRBJ1-2,TRBV29-1,TGCAGCGTCGAGCAGACAGGGGCAAACTATGGCTACACCTTC,CSVEQTGANYGYTF
many,.,TRBJ2-7,TRBV25-1,TGTGCCAGCAGTGAAGGAGTCCTCTCCTACGAGCAGTACTTC,CASSEGVLSYEQYF
few,.,TRBJ1-2,TRBV6-2/TRBV6-3,TGTGCCAGCAGTTCCTACAGGGAGACTAACTATGGCTACACCTTC,CASSSYRETNYGYTF
.,.,TRBJ2-7,TRBV27,TGTGCCAGCAGTCCCCAGACAGCCACCTACGAGCAGTACTTC,CASSPQTATYEQYF
.,TRBD2,TRBJ2-5,TRBV5-4,TGTGCCAGCAGCTTCGCGGCGGGGGAGTACCAAGAGACCCAGTACTTC,CASSFAAGEYQETQYF
many,TRBD2,TRBJ2-3,TRBV19,TGTGCCAGTAAACCCGGGACTACGTCTGTTGGTACGCAGTATTTT,CASKPGTTSVGTQYF
few,TRBD1,TRBJ2-2,TRBV5-4,TGTGCCAGCAGCCTCGACCTTACCGGGACAGTTCTCACGAACACCGGGGAGCTGTTTTTT,CASSLDLTGTVLTNTGELFF
few,.,TRBJ2-3,TRBV6-5,TGTGCCAGCAGTTACGAGGAAAGCACAGATACGCAGTATTTT,CASSYEESTDTQYF
.,.,TRBJ1-1,TRBV12-3/TRBV12-4,TGTGCCAGCAGACAGGGTTCGTACACTGAAGCTTTCTTT,CASRQGSYTEAFF
many,.,TRBJ1-1,TRBV6-6,TGTGCCAGCAGTTATCCGGTGTTTCTCGAAGCTTTCTTT,CASSYPVFLEAFF
many,.,TRBJ2-2,TRBV7-8,TGTGCCAGCAGCCCCCAGACTTCACCCGGGGAGCTGTTTTTT,CASSPQTSPGELFF
few,.,TRBJ2-5,TRBV13,TGTGCCAGCAGCTTAGAGGCCGGGGAGACCCAGTACTTC,CASSLEAGETQYF
many,.,TRBJ2-3,TRBV20-1,TGCAGTGCTGAGCACAATCGACTGACTGACAGCCGATACACAGATACGCAGTATTTT,CSAEHNRLTDSRYTDTQYF
many,.,TRBJ1-1,TRBV7-9,TGTGCCAGCAGCTTAGCCTATGTGAACACTGAAGCTTTCTTT,CASSLAYVNTEAFF
many,.,TRBJ2-5,TRBV11-3,TGTGCCAGCAGCACGCCCGAGGGGGGACAAGAGACCCAGTACTTC,CASSTPEGGQETQYF
.,.,TRBJ2-1,TRBV10-2,TGCGCCAGCAGCCGACCGGGACTCACCTACAATGAGCAGTTCTTC,CASSRPGLTYNEQFF
many,.,TRBJ1-1,TRBV11-1,TGTGCCAGCGGGAGTTACATGAACACTGAAGCTTTCTTT,CASGSYMNTEAFF
.,.,TRBJ2-1,TRBV29-1,TGCAGCGGGGGAGACTACAATGAGCAGTTCTTC,CSGGDYNEQFF
medium-sized,.,TRBJ2-1,TRBV7-2,TGTGCCAGCAGACCAGTCCCAACCCAGGGGGGCAATGAGCAGTTCTTC,CASRPVPTQGGNEQFF
many,TRBD2,TRBJ2-1,TRBV7-9,TGTGCCAGCAGCTTAGACCTAGCGGGGGGCGACGAGCAGTTCTTC,CASSLDLAGGDEQFF
many,.,TRBJ2-1,TRBV7-8,TGTGCCAGCAGCTTACTAGGGGCCCCGGCCGCGGGGCGGCGGGTTGAGCAGTTCTTC,CASSLLGAPAAGRRVEQFF
many,TRBD1,TRBJ2-1,TRBV7-9,TGTGCCAGCAGTCGACAGGGGGCCGCGATCTCTTACAATGAGCAGTTCTTC,CASSRQGAAISYNEQFF
.,.,TRBJ2-7,TRBV7-6,TGTGCCAGCAGCTTAGGGGCCGGGACGGCTGCCTACGAGCAGTACTTC,CASSLGAGTAAYEQYF
.,.,TRBJ2-7,TRBV6-5,TGTGCCAGCAGTTCGGTCGCCTACGAGCAGTACTTC,CASSSVAYEQYF
.,.,TRBJ2-1,TRBV4-1,TGCGCCAGCAGGGATTTGAATGAGCAGTTCTTC,CASRDLNEQFF
.,.,TRBJ2-2,TRBV29-1,TGCAGCGTTGAAGAGCTTACCGGGGAGCTGTTTTTT,CSVEELTGELFF
many,TRBD2,TRBJ2-2,TRBV7-9,TGTGCCAGCAGCCTCTACGCTAGCGGGGGTGCTACCACCGGGGAGCTGTTTTTT,CASSLYASGGATTGELFF
.,TRBD2,TRBJ2-1,TRBV14,TGTGCCACTAAACCGCCGGGACTAGGAGGCTCTCCGATGTACAATGAGCAGTTCTTC,CATKPPGLGGSPMYNEQFF
.,TRBD2,TRBJ2-6,TRBV11-2,TGTGCCAGCAGCTTTACTAGCGGGGATACCTCTGGGGCCAACGTCCTGACTTTC,CASSFTSGDTSGANVLTF
.,.,TRBJ1-5,TRBV10-3,TGTGCCATCAGCCCAACGAGCAATCAGCCCCAGCATTTT,CAISPTSNQPQHF
few,.,TRBJ2-7,TRBV15,TGTGCCACCAGCAGGAGTAGGGAAGTCAACTACGAGCAGTACTTC,CATSRSREVNYEQYF
.,.,TRBJ1-2,TRBV14,TGTGCCAGCAGCCAAGGTACCCCCAGGAAGGAAGGCTACACCTTC,CASSQGTPRKEGYTF
.,TRBD2,TRBJ2-4,TRBV14,TGTGCCAGCAGTCAAACTAGCGGGGGGGCCAAAAACATTCAGTACTTC,CASSQTSGGAKNIQYF
.,TRBD1,TRBJ2-3,TRBV5-8,TGTGCCAGCGAAACGGGACAGAGTAGCACAGATACGCAGTATTTT,CASETGQSSTDTQYF
many,.,TRBJ1-2,TRBV28,TGTGCCAGCAGTCCCCCCCCCGGGACCGCAATCGGCTACACCTTC,CASSPPPGTAIGYTF
few,.,TRBJ1-1,TRBV29-1,TGCAGCGTTGTTTTGGAAACTGAAGCTTTCTTT,CSVVLETEAFF
.,TRBD1,TRBJ1-1,TRBV5-4,TGTGCCAGCAGCGAAGTGCCCACAGGGGTGAACACTGAAGCTTTCTTT,CASSEVPTGVNTEAFF
.,.,TRBJ1-1,TRBV4-3,TGCGCCAGTGTGCCCCACAGGAACACTGAGGTTTTCTTT,CASVPHRNTEVFF
.,TRBD1,TRBJ2-1,TRBV20-1,TGCAGTGCCCCAACGGTACAGGGGAGCCCCTACAATGAGCAGTTCTTC,CSAPTVQGSPYNEQFF
many,TRBD2,TRBJ2-7,TRBV4-3,TGCGCCAGCAGCCAAGATTTGGGACTAGCGGGCGAGCAGTACTTC,CASSQDLGLAGEQYF
few,.,TRBJ1-2,TRBV19,TGTGCCAGTAGCTGGACCTCCCGGGCGGTGTATGGCTACACCTTC,CASSWTSRAVYGYTF
.,TRBD1,TRBJ1-2,TRBV2,TGTGCCAGCAGTGAGGGAGGGCAGGGGGTATATGGCTACACCTTC,CASSEGGQGVYGYTF
many,.,TRBJ2-4,TRBV7-6,TGTGCCAGCAGCTTAGCGCTTCCCGGAGGGAATGTCACCAAAAACATTCAGTACTTC,CASSLALPGGNVTKNIQYF
.,.,TRBJ2-5,TRBV2,TGTGCCAGCAGTCCCAGACTAAGGCAAGAGACCCAGTACTTC,CASSPRLRQETQYF
.,.,TRBJ2-1,TRBV7-2,TGTGCCAGCAGCCTGGTTTTGGGGGGCCGTAATGAGCAGTTCTTC,CASSLVLGGRNEQFF
few,TRBD1,TRBJ2-2,TRBV23-1,TGCGCCAGCAGTCAAATCCGGGACAGGGAAAACACCGGGGAGCTGTTTTTT,CASSQIRDRENTGELFF
many,.,TRBJ1-1,TRBV2,TGTGCCAGCAGTAACCGAGGGGGCACTGAAGCTTTCTTT,CASSNRGGTEAFF
few,TRBD1,TRBJ1-1,TRBV10-3,TGTGCCATCAGTGATCCGGGGGCAGGGGGCACTGAAGCTTTCTTT,CAISDPGAGGTEAFF
many,.,TRBJ2-3,TRBV7-8,TGTGCCAGCAGCTTAGTGCGGGGAAGCACAGATACGCAGTATTTT,CASSLVRGSTDTQYF